These T cell receptor beta chains were read from a single sample in a study of beta chain features in type 1 diabetes. Produced via immunoSEQ multiplex PCR; TCRdb's table is partial and in-frame only. The sample shows roughly 340,000 clones, 10% to 15% of them seen only once. The material sequenced was naive CD4+ T cells from blood. These receptors were obtained from a woman younger than 35 with type 1 diabetes. Both conserved end residues are part of each CDR3.

v_call	j_call	cdr3_aa
TRBV4-1	TRBJ1-1	CASSQPPRGGTEAFF
TRBV7-9	TRBJ1-1	CACDRDTRMGTEAFF
TRBV6-6	TRBJ1-5	CAGSGQGGQPQHF
TRBV14	TRBJ2-5	CASSPSPVQETQYF
TRBV29-1	TRBJ2-7	CSAGTGSYEQYF
TRBV7-9	TRBJ1-6	CASSLGSGSNSPLHF
TRBV18	TRBJ2-1	CASSWTSGSIDEQFF
TRBV7-2	TRBJ2-3	CASSLATREVTDTQYF
TRBV19	TRBJ2-7	CASSTRDRDEQYF
TRBV30	TRBJ1-3	CAWSVKSSGNTIYF
TRBV7-2	TRBJ2-5	CASSRSLTGAEETQYF
TRBV5-5	TRBJ2-3	CASSIDRADTQYF
TRBV5-6	TRBJ2-4	CASSLRGFNIQYF
TRBV6-4	TRBJ2-1	CASPSRDFYNEQFF
TRBV30	TRBJ1-5	CAWDFGQGPRGGNQPQHF
TRBV5-1	TRBJ2-2	CASSPSGNTGELFF
TRBV13	TRBJ2-7	CASSIETGSSYEQYF
TRBV20-1	TRBJ2-7	CSASAREQYF
TRBV7-8	TRBJ2-7	CASRREEGRYEQYF
TRBV29-1	TRBJ1-4	CSVQQGYEKLFF
TRBV19	TRBJ1-2	CASTPGQPYGYTF
TRBV30	TRBJ2-4	CAWREAGGIVQYF
TRBV7-9	TRBJ2-2	CASSRGRPIRRERSGELFF
TRBV5-1	TRBJ1-2	CASSLSEPYGYTF
TRBV19	TRBJ1-2	CASTPPTGRNYGYTF
TRBV5-4	TRBJ1-4	CASSFTGTRGEKLFF
TRBV7-9	TRBJ1-2	CASSLRESVSGYTF
TRBV19	TRBJ2-7	CASSTRQDFGEQYF
TRBV29-1	TRBJ2-1	CSVARGTEASNEQFF
TRBV25-1	TRBJ2-7	CASTPRGIDSYEQYF
TRBV30	TRBJ2-5	CAWRESSGRVKETQYF
TRBV10-3	TRBJ2-1	CAISERRPQGNEQFF
TRBV19	TRBJ2-1	CASSLIGGDRDNEQFF
TRBV28	TRBJ2-1	CASSLVVGSSYNEQFF
TRBV7-8	TRBJ2-1	CASSAEAGLHNEQFF
TRBV5-6	TRBJ2-2	CASCRQGAFGELFF